This passage covers 10 T cell receptor beta chains from one sample sequenced in a study of blood T cell repertoires in COVID-19. The method was immunoSEQ multiplex PCR; TCRdb's version includes in-frame clones alone and lacks a portion of them. The repertoire has over 200,000 clones, about 85% of them found once; the top ten carry 9.5% to 15%. Sequenced input: peripheral blood. The receptor set was obtained from a woman under 30 who had recovered from COVID-19.

The V gene is TRBV6-2 or TRBV6-3, the J gene TRBJ2-7; D perhaps matches TRBD2 (5 bases). This CDR3 has 13 residues. The germline gives CDR1 MNHEY, CDR2 SVGEGT. Trimming removed 6 bases from V and 1 base from J, with 10 bases in between. The chain's CDR3 is CASSPGGSYEQYF. The CDR3 DNA is TGTGCCAGCAGCCCTGGAGGTTCCTACGAGCAGTACTTC.

A note on this clone: The same CDR3 also results from other DNA sequences found in this sample. V is TRBV9 and J is TRBJ2-7; TRBD2 matches at 10 bases. The V gene end was trimmed by 0 bases and the J gene end by 2 bases; junction bases not matched to a gene: 2. CDR1 and CDR2 from the germline V gene are SGDLS and YYNGEE. This CDR3 is built from 15 residues. The CDR3 sequence: CASSVGTSGTYEQYF. CDR3 DNA sequence: TGTGCCAGCAGCGTAGGTACTAGCGGGACCTACGAGCAGTACTTC.

The chain employs TRBV9 and TRBJ2-2, with 11 bases aligning to TRBD2. CDR3 length: 17 amino acids. With V trimmed by 0 bases and J by 1 base, 2 bases remained unmatched. CDR1 and CDR2 from the germline V gene are SGDLS and YYNGEE. Written as DNA, the CDR3 is TGTGCCAGCAGCGTAGGACTAGCGGGAAAGAACACCGGGGAGCTGTTTTTT. Its translation is CASSVGLAGKNTGELFF.

This sequence joins TRBV25-1 and TRBJ1-2, with D perhaps TRBD1 (6 bases). Germline loops: CDR1 MGHDK, CDR2 SYGVNS. The length of the CDR3 is 11 residues. The V and J ends lost 5 bases and 7 bases respectively, with 8 bases between them. The DNA for the CDR3 is TGTGCCAGCAGTTCAGGGGTTGGCTACACCTTC. Translating gives CASSSGVGYTF.

CDR3: CASSPSSYEQYF. CDR3 bases: TGTGCCAGCAGCCCCAGCTCCTACGAGCAGTACTTC. V is TRBV7-2 and J is TRBJ2-7; unclear D gene. V lost 5 bases to trimming and J lost 0 bases, with 5 bases between them. Per germline, CDR1 SGHTA and CDR2 FQGNSA. This CDR3 contains 12 residues.

On this clone: The same CDR3 can be traced to other DNA sequences in this sample. The chain carries TRBV19 and TRBJ1-1, with D maybe TRBD1 (6 bases). V lost 6 bases, J lost 6 bases, and 8 bases lay in between. This CDR3 spans 11 amino acids. The germline CDR1 and CDR2 sequences are LNHDA and SQIVND (reference sequence). The CDR3 protein is CASRGGSEAFF. Written as DNA, the CDR3 is TGTGCCAGTAGAGGGGGTTCTGAAGCTTTCTTT.

The genes are TRBV5-8 and TRBJ2-5, with TRBD1 matching over 7 bases. V dropped 2 bases and J dropped 4; count of bases not matched to a gene: 11. The CDR3 covers 16 residues. Germline V gene sequence: CDR1 SGHTS, CDR2 YDEGEE. The DNA of the CDR3 is TGTGCCAGCAGCTTCGCTCTACAGGGGTCCGGAGAGACCCAGTACTTC. This gives the protein CASSFALQGSGETQYF.

This clone was seen only once. The chain has TRBV7-6 and TRBJ1-3; no firm D call. Germline CDR1 reads SGHVS; CDR2 reads FNYEAQ. The CDR3 runs to 15 residues. The V end was cut by 0 bases, the J end by 0 bases, with 6 bases between. As DNA, the CDR3 is TGTGCCAGCAGCTTAGCTCCGGGCTCTGGAAACACCATATATTTT. Encoded protein: CASSLAPGSGNTIYF.

The rearrangement links TRBV9 to TRBJ1-2; no reliable D call. Per germline, CDR1 SGDLS and CDR2 YYNGEE. The CDR3 contains 13 residues. The germline V and J ends were trimmed by 4 bases and 5 bases, with 12 bases remaining between them. The CDR3 sequence is CASSPLALYGYTF. The CDR3 region has the DNA TGTGCCAGCAGCCCCCTGGCCTTGTATGGCTACACCTTC.

The J gene is TRBJ2-4, the V gene TRBV6-5; D is perhaps TRBD1 (5 bases). The CDR3 consists of 14 residues. With 2 bases removed from V and 8 bases from J, the gap between germline ends came to 13 bases. Germline-derived CDR1 and CDR2 are MNHEY and SVGAGI. The CDR3 nucleotides read TGTGCCAGCAGTTACAGGGCTGGGGCTGACATTCAGTACTTC. This sequence encodes CASSYRAGADIQYF.